The sequence of this TCR beta chain was determined in a study of blood T cell repertoires in COVID-19. Study details: Whether acute or convalescent, the COVID-19 samples came from the United States, Italy and Spain. The cDNA or gDNA used as material had been derived from T cells, B-cell-depleted T cells, or PBMCs.

The germline V gene encodes CDR1 SGHTA and CDR2 FQGNSA. Trimming at V came to 1 base and at J to 5 bases, leaving 12 bases not matched to a gene. This CDR3 has 18 amino acids. Authors' methods: How many nucleated cells were present was estimated from reference gene primer amplification. TCRdb keeps only in-frame clones here, not all; method: immunoSEQ multiplex PCR. D and trimming were read from the DNA, whereas the V and J calls and clone size are those reported in that table. This table has around 170,000 clones, 86% appearing once. The rearrangement joins TRBV7-2 to TRBJ2-5; 11 bases align to TRBD2. The specimen sequenced was peripheral blood. This sequence was found in a woman aged 30 to 39 with active or convalescent COVID-19. This CDR3 is CASSLGVGLAGGDETQYF. The CDR3 nucleotides read TGTGCCAGCAGCTTAGGAGTTGGGCTAGCGGGGGGAGATGAGACCCAGTACTTC.